This record looks at one TCR beta chain sequence and its context. Its antigen is unknown. The data were taken from a study of cytomegalovirus exposure and HLA in healthy donors. Broader study findings: Cytomegalovirus status was reportedly diagnosed by the classifier with high sensitivity and specificity. The HLA-A and HLA-B alleles of most subjects were reportedly predicted accurately from TCR beta sequences. A few chains linked to CMV were shown in vitro to be specific for CMV antigens.

Researchers ran the PCR with 60 Vbeta and 13 Jbeta primers. Here immunoSEQ multiplex PCR was the method, and the copy in TCRdb shows in-frame clones only, minus some. This table holds tens of thousands of clones, 72% found once. The sample comprised PBMCs. The TCR originated in a woman between 45 and 65 years old in good health and CMV-seronegative.

The CDR3 sequence: CASSGGPGRMREQYF. The CDR3 DNA is TGTGCCAGCTCAGGGGGCCCCGGGAGGATGAGGGAGCAGTACTTC. The V call is TRBV11-2, the J call TRBJ2-7, with TRBD1 as a possible D gene (8 bases). The CDR3 extends over 15 amino acids. CDR1 and CDR2 (germline): SGHAT, FQNNGV. V was pared by 8 bases and J by 7 bases, with 24 bases between.